This is a list of T cell receptor beta chains from one sample in a study of T cell repertoires in cytomegalovirus infection. TCRdb used MiXCR to reprocess the reads, holding one entry per CDR3 protein. Found here are about 280,000 distinct CDR3 sequences, roughly a fifth of them singletons; the top ten hold roughly a fifth. Antigen specificity for these receptors is unknown. Sequenced here: cultured PBMCs, sampled from culture after CMV antigen stimulation. The receptor source for this set is a human donor in good health (CMV status not recorded). Some clones in this sample may be carry-over from other donors' samples. The CDR3 runs from the conserved cysteine through the conserved F or W. Clone sizes are given selectively: once, few, many, or a class where the clone is expanded.

clone_size: few
j_call: TRBJ1-1
v_call: TRBV7-9
cdr3_aa: CASSGGEAEAFF

clone_size: NA
j_call: TRBJ1-5
v_call: TRBV12-5
cdr3_aa: CASGWPGQDSNQPQHF

clone_size: many
j_call: TRBJ2-1
v_call: TRBV7-8
cdr3_aa: CASSRQLASYNEQFF

clone_size: many
j_call: TRBJ2-3
v_call: TRBV7-9
cdr3_aa: CASSFFQLAGGSMDTQYF

clone_size: many
j_call: TRBJ2-3
v_call: TRBV7-9
cdr3_aa: CASSLGTANTDTQYF

clone_size: few
j_call: TRBJ2-5
v_call: TRBV6-2/TRBV6-3
cdr3_aa: CASRASGSVGETQYF

clone_size: few
j_call: TRBJ1-2
v_call: TRBV7-2
cdr3_aa: CASSLGQGAWGYTF

clone_size: many
j_call: TRBJ2-3
v_call: TRBV7-2
cdr3_aa: CASREGSLDTQYF

clone_size: many
j_call: TRBJ2-3
v_call: TRBV7-2
cdr3_aa: CASSSRLGQGIDTQYF

clone_size: few
j_call: TRBJ1-4
v_call: TRBV12-3/TRBV12-4
cdr3_aa: CASSLQATNEKLFF

clone_size: NA
j_call: TRBJ1-5
v_call: TRBV6-2/TRBV6-3
cdr3_aa: CASAKPVNQPQHF

clone_size: many
j_call: TRBJ2-7
v_call: TRBV15
cdr3_aa: CATSGDTGQGRLKQYF